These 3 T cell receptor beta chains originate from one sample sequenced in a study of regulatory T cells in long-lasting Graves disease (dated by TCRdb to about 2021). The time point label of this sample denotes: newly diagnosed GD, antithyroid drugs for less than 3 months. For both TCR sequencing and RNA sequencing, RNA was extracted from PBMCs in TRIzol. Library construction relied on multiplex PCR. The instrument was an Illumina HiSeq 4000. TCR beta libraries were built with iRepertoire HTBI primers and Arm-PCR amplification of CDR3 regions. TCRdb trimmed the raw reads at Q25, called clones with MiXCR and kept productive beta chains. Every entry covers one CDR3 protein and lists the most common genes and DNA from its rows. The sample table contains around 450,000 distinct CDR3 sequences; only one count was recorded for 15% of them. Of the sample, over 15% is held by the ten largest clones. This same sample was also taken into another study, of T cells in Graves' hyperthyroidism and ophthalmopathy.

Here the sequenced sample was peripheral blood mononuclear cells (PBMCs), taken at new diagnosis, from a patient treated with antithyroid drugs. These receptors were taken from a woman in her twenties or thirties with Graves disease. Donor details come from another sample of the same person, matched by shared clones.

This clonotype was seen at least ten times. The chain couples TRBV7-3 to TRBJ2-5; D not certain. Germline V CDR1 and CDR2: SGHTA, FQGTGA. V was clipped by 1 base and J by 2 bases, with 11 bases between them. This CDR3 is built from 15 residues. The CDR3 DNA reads TGTGCCAGCAGCTTAATCGGCGACGGTCAAGAGACCCAGTACTTC. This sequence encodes CASSLIGDGQETQYF.

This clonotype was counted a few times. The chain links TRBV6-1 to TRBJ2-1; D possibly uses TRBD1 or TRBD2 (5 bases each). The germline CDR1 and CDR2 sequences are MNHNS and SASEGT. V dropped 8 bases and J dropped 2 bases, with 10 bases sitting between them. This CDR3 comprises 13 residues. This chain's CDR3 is CASGDGAYNEQFF. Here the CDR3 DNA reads TGTGCCAGCGGGGACGGGGCCTACAATGAGCAGTTCTTC.

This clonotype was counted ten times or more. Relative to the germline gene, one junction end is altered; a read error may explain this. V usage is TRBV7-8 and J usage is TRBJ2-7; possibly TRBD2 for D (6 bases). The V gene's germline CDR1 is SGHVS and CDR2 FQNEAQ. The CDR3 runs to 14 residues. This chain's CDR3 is CASSLTGASHEQYF. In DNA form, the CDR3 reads TGTGCCAGCAGCTTAACGGGAGCCTCCCACGAGCAGTACTTC.